This T cell receptor beta chain was sequenced for a study of technical replicates of blood from several donors. Germline V gives CDR1 LNHNV, CDR2 YYDKDF (reference sequence). J was trimmed by 3 bases and V by 8 bases; bases with no gene match: 10. There are 16 residues in the CDR3. Sequencing used immunoSEQ multiplex PCR; TCRdb keeps in-frame clones, though not all of them. The sample lists roughly 85,000 clones, nearly 95% seen once, with 0.26% in the top ten. The TCR comes from a human donor in good health. The material sequenced was T cells isolated from PBMCs. J is TRBJ1-3 and V is TRBV15, with 10 bases matching TRBD1. The CDR3 nucleotides are TGTGCCACCTCCATGAGACAGGGGGCGCTTGGAAACACCATATATTTT. Translating it yields CATSMRQGALGNTIYF.